These 30 T cell receptor beta chains share one sample of origin, sequenced in a study of CD8+CD57+ T cells in acquired aplastic anemia. It was genomic DNA that served as the template for profiling TCR beta VDJ and CDR3. In TCRdb, the reads were re-called with MiXCR into one record per CDR3 protein. The data contain approximately 270,000 distinct CDR3 sequences, around 60% of them singletons. Material: sorted CD4+, CD8+, or CD8+CD57+ T cells (not recorded which) from PBMCs. The receptors derive from a human donor with severe aplastic anemia or a healthy control (not recorded which).

At least ten counts were recorded for this clonotype. V and J are TRBV7-3 and TRBJ1-2; D unclear. Trimming stripped 2 bases from V and 4 bases from J, with 17 bases between. CDR3 length: 16 residues. Germline V lookup: CDR1 SGHTA, CDR2 FQGTGA. The CDR3 sequence: CASSLGPRDSFYGYTF. The CDR3 DNA reads TGTGCCAGCAGCTTAGGCCCCCGCGATTCCTTCTATGGCTACACCTTC.

This clonotype came up many times. The rearrangement joins TRBV2 to TRBJ2-7, with D possibly TRBD1 on 9 matching bases. Germline values: CDR1 SNHLY, CDR2 FYNNEI. V gave up 10 bases and J gave up 1 base, with 14 bases separating them. This CDR3 contains 13 residues. CDR3 in amino acids: CATGGTGSYEQYF. In DNA, the CDR3 is TGTGCCACGGGGGGGACAGGGTCCTACGAGCAGTACTTC.

This clonotype was detected ten times or more. The rearrangement uses TRBV2 and TRBJ1-5, with 10 bases lining up with TRBD1. The germline gives CDR1 SNHLY, CDR2 FYNNEI. Unmatched junction bases numbered 13, after V lost 5 bases and J lost 6 bases. This CDR3 has 17 residues. The CDR3: CASSRMTDRGFLQPQHF. The CDR3 nucleotides are TGTGCCAGCAGTCGAATGACGGACAGGGGGTTCCTTCAGCCCCAGCATTTT.

The rearrangement joins TRBV29-1 to TRBJ2-3; 13 nucleotides align to TRBD2. Germline trimming cut 2 bases from V and 3 bases from J; bases unmatched to any gene: 2. Looked up from germline, CDR1 is SQVTM and CDR2 is ANQGSEA. The CDR3 contains 15 residues. The CDR3 spells CSVETSGGATDTQYF. CDR3 sequence (DNA): TGCAGCGTTGAAACTAGCGGGGGGGCAACAGATACGCAGTATTTT.

This clonotype was seen just once. V usage is TRBV7-9 and J usage is TRBJ1-1; D is perhaps TRBD1 (6 bases). The CDR3 runs 15 residues. The V and J ends lost 7 bases and 1 base respectively, with 16 bases between them. Germline loops: CDR1 SEHNR, CDR2 FQNEAQ (reference sequence). In DNA, the CDR3 is TGTGCCAGCAACGGGGGGGCAGGATCGAACACTGAAGCTTTCTTT. Residues: CASNGGAGSNTEAFF.

This chain connects TRBV15 to TRBJ1-6; possibly TRBD1 for D (5 bases). This CDR3 has 16 residues. The V gene's germline CDR1 is LNHNV and CDR2 YYDKDF (reference sequence). The V end was cut by 3 bases, the J end by 9 bases, with 18 bases between. CDR3 amino acids: CATSSEGRVHGSPLHF. CDR3 in DNA: TGTGCCACCAGCAGCGAGGGGAGGGTTCACGGTTCACCCCTCCACTTT.

Of note for this clonotype: An end of the junction differs from the germline gene, which may be a read error. The genes are TRBV7-9 and TRBJ2-7, with TRBD1 matching 9 bases. The CDR3 has 12 residues. The germline CDR1 and CDR2 sequences are SEHNR and FQNEAQ (reference sequence). The CDR3, as DNA: TGTGCCAGCAGACCCCGGACAGGGGTTCTTGTCTTC. Protein product: CASRPRTGVLVF.

On this clonotype: This CDR3 fails to terminate in the conserved phenylalanine or tryptophan, so it likely reflects a read error. The chain links TRBV20-1 to TRBJ1-1; D perhaps matches TRBD1 (5 bases). This CDR3 spans 13 amino acids. Germline CDR1 is DFQATT and CDR2 is SNEGSKA (reference sequence). The V end lost 8 bases, the J end lost 6 bases, and 19 bases lay between the germline ends. This CDR3 reads CSSRSPGDAEAFL. In nucleotides, the CDR3 is TGCAGTTCCCGATCTCCGGGGGACGCTGAAGCTTTCCTT.

The V call is TRBV24-1, the J call TRBJ2-7; 8 bases line up with TRBD1. There are 13 residues in the CDR3. With 6 bases clipped from V and 3 bases from J, the junction kept 3 bases outside the gene matches. CDR1 KGHDR and CDR2 SFDVKD come from the germline V gene. The DNA for the CDR3 is TGTGCCACCAGTCCAGGACAGGGCTACGAGCAGTACTTC. Its translation: CATSPGQGYEQYF.

This clonotype was picked up one time. V is TRBV15 and J is TRBJ1-2; D remains unclear. Germline CDR1 and CDR2: LNHNV and YYDKDF (reference sequence). CDR3 length: 15 amino acids. V dropped 1 base and J dropped 0 bases, with 9 bases sitting between them. The CDR3 nucleotides read TGTGCCACCAGCAGAGTAAGGGCAGCTAACTATGGCTACACCTTC. Its translation: CATSRVRAANYGYTF.

The V gene is TRBV19, the J gene TRBJ1-1; no clear D gene. The CDR3 sequence is 12 residues long. V gave up 3 bases and J gave up 1 base, with 3 bases separating them. CDR1 LNHDA and CDR2 SQIVND come from the germline V gene (reference sequence). This CDR3 is CASSMRNTEAFF. As DNA, the CDR3 is TGTGCCAGTAGTATGCGGAACACTGAAGCTTTCTTT.

The chain is built from TRBV20-1 and TRBJ2-7, with D tentatively TRBD1 (5 bases). Germline values: CDR1 DFQATT, CDR2 SNEGSKA (reference sequence). V lost 2 bases to trimming and J lost 4 bases, with 15 bases between them. This CDR3 has 14 residues. The CDR3 sequence is CSARTGRLSYEQYF. For the CDR3, the DNA is TGCAGTGCTAGAACAGGACGTCTCTCGTACGAGCAGTACTTC.

The chain couples TRBV9 to TRBJ2-3; D is unclear. Germline V gene lookup returns CDR1 SGDLS and CDR2 YYNGEE. The CDR3 spans 14 residues. With 0 bases removed from V and 3 bases from J, the gap between germline ends came to 8 bases. Written as DNA, the CDR3 is TGTGCCAGCAGCGTAGAGGCTAGGACAGATACGCAGTATTTT. It translates to CASSVEARTDTQYF.

The rearrangement joins TRBV15 to TRBJ2-7, with 7 nucleotides matching TRBD1. CDR3 length equals 14 residues. Germline V gene sequence: CDR1 LNHNV, CDR2 YYDKDF (reference sequence). V lost 1 base, J lost 2 bases, and 2 bases stayed unmatched. The CDR3: CATSRGQGPYEQYF. The CDR3 bases are TGTGCCACCAGCAGAGGACAGGGTCCCTACGAGCAGTACTTC.

This clonotype was seen at least ten times. CDR3 in amino acids: CASGGRGNYGYTF. The DNA of the CDR3 is TGTGCCAGCGGTGGCAGGGGGAACTATGGCTACACCTTC. The rearrangement joins TRBV27 to TRBJ1-2; 7 nucleotides match TRBD1. The CDR3 loop spans 13 amino acids. CDR1 is MNHEY and CDR2 is SMNVEV in the germline V gene (reference sequence). V trimming: 8 bases; J trimming: 2 bases; junction bases outside the gene matches: 5.

Many counts were recorded for this clonotype. This sequence joins TRBV5-1 and TRBJ2-7; tentative D call: TRBD2 (7 bases). The CDR3 is 17 amino acids. Germline V gives CDR1 SGHRS, CDR2 YFSETQ. The V end lost 4 bases, the J end lost 7 bases, and 27 bases lay between the germline ends. CDR3 bases: TGCGCCAGCAGCCGTGAGGGGATAGGGGGGGCACCCTGGGAGCAGTACTTC. Translation gives CASSREGIGGAPWEQYF.

This clonotype was seen once. The chain links TRBV15 to TRBJ2-5; 7 bases agree with TRBD2. CDR1 is LNHNV, CDR2 YYDKDF, per germline (reference sequence). This CDR3 comprises 14 residues. Trimming removed 3 bases from V and 3 bases from J; junction bases left unmatched: 4. The CDR3 nucleotides read TGTGCCACCAGCAGGCCAGGGACTAAAGAGACCCAGTACTTC. This encodes CATSRPGTKETQYF.

A word on this clonotype: One end of the junction fails to match germline, which may point to a read error. The CDR3 protein is CAISAFGGQDSLLHF. The CDR3 DNA follows: TGTGCCATCAGCGCCTTTGGGGGGCAAGATTCACTCCTCCACTTT. This chain links TRBV10-3 with TRBJ1-6; tentatively, D is TRBD1 (6 bases). The CDR3 is made up of 15 amino acids. Germline V lookup: CDR1 ENHRY, CDR2 SYGVKD.

The chain carries TRBV20-1 and TRBJ1-4; weak D call: TRBD1 (5 bases). Trimming shortened V by 3 bases and J by 7 bases, and 18 bases separated the two germline ends. The CDR3 covers 15 residues. Per germline, CDR1 DFQATT and CDR2 SNEGSKA (reference sequence). The CDR3, as DNA: TGCAGTGCTAGCCTTCAGCGGGGGAGGGCTGAAAAACTGTTTTTT. Residues: CSASLQRGRAEKLFF.

This clonotype was seen ten or more times. The V gene is TRBV7-2, the J gene TRBJ2-3, with 7 bases matching TRBD2. This CDR3 is built from 17 residues. Germline assignment: CDR1 SGHTA and CDR2 FQGNSA. V trimming: 5 bases; J trimming: 3 bases; junction bases outside the gene matches: 14. For the CDR3, the DNA is TGTGCCAGCAGCCCATTCCTATGGACTAGTGGGACAGATACGCAGTATTTT. It is translated as CASSPFLWTSGTDTQYF.

The chain has TRBV5-1 and TRBJ2-2; 9 bases match TRBD1. The germline V gene encodes CDR1 SGHRS and CDR2 YFSETQ. V shed 4 bases, J shed 2 bases, and the junction held 9 bases outside the gene matches. This CDR3 region has 17 residues. The CDR3 here is CASSLGTGTGNTGELFF. As DNA, the CDR3 is TGCGCCAGCAGCCTAGGGACAGGGACTGGTAACACCGGGGAGCTGTTTTTT.

A few counts support this clonotype. The chain employs TRBV4-1 and TRBJ2-5; 8 bases align to TRBD1. The germline V gene has CDR1 MGHRA and CDR2 YSYEKL. V gave up 2 bases and J gave up 4 bases; unmatched junction bases: 3. CDR3 length: 14 residues. The CDR3 reads CASSQQGARETQYF. The DNA of the CDR3 is TGCGCCAGCAGCCAACAGGGGGCAAGAGAGACCCAGTACTTC.

This clonotype was counted many times. The CDR3 here is CASSQSAGFTDTQYF. The CDR3 nucleotides are TGCGCCAGCAGCCAGTCAGCGGGGTTCACAGATACGCAGTATTTT. The chain employs TRBV4-3 and TRBJ2-3; 7 bases are a match to TRBD2. Germline loops: CDR1 LGHNA, CDR2 YSLEER. The length of the CDR3 is 15 residues. J was trimmed by 2 bases and V by 3 bases; bases with no gene match: 5.

As to this clonotype: The junction differs from germline at one of its ends, possibly a read error. The chain uses TRBV29-1 and TRBJ2-3; the D is unclear. Germline CDR1 reads SQVTM; CDR2 reads ANQGSEA. CDR3 size: 13 residues. The CDR3 here is CGVEVGSGDTQYF. The CDR3 coding sequence is TGCGGCGTTGAGGTTGGGTCGGGAGATACGCAGTATTTT.

V is TRBV10-3 and J is TRBJ2-1; 7 nucleotides match TRBD1. With 3 bases clipped from V and 2 bases from J, the junction kept 4 bases outside the gene matches. Germline CDR1 and CDR2: ENHRY and SYGVKD. The CDR3 runs 15 residues. The CDR3 region has the DNA TGTGCCATCAGTGATAGACAGGGAACCTACAATGAGCAGTTCTTC. This encodes CAISDRQGTYNEQFF.

A note on this clonotype: One end of the junction is discordant with germline, which a read error may explain. The V and J genes are TRBV12-3 or TRBV12-4 and TRBJ2-7; 7 nucleotides match TRBD1. The CDR3 covers 14 residues. The CDR3 DNA sequence: TGCGCCAGCAGCTTGAAGGGGGCCGCAAACGAGCAGTACTTC. It encodes CASSLKGAANEQYF.

This clonotype came up many times. The rearrangement joins TRBV9 to TRBJ1-4, with 8 nucleotides matching TRBD1. This CDR3 comprises 15 residues. Germline CDR1 is SGDLS and CDR2 is YYNGEE. Losses at the gene ends were 4 bases for V and 5 bases for J; bases not matched to a gene: 7. The CDR3 coding sequence is TGTGCCAGCAGCCCTATGCAGGGGGCCAATGAAAAACTGTTTTTT. Translating gives CASSPMQGANEKLFF.

This clonotype was recorded many times. This rearrangement joins TRBV28 to TRBJ1-6; 7 bases align to TRBD1. The CDR3 runs to 15 residues. Germline assignment: CDR1 MDHEN and CDR2 SYDVKM. Losses at the gene ends were 4 bases for V and 6 bases for J; bases not matched to a gene: 6. DNA of the CDR3: TGTGCCAGCAGTTACGAGGGGGCACGTAATTCACCCCTCCACTTT. Encoded protein: CASSYEGARNSPLHF.

Only one count was recorded for this clonotype. The chain links TRBV5-1 to TRBJ2-3, with 7 positions matching TRBD1. CDR1 and CDR2 (germline): SGHRS, YFSETQ. V lost 3 bases and J lost 2; bases outside the gene matches: 9. The CDR3 is 16 amino acids. The CDR3 is CASSSGTALATDTQYF. CDR3 coding DNA: TGCGCCAGCAGCTCAGGGACAGCCTTGGCCACAGATACGCAGTATTTT.

A few counts support this clonotype. V gene TRBV15 combines with J gene TRBJ2-7; no definite D call. The V end lost 5 bases, the J end lost 6 bases, and 14 bases lay between the germline ends. The germline gives CDR1 LNHNV, CDR2 YYDKDF (reference sequence). The CDR3 extends over 13 amino acids. Written as DNA, the CDR3 is TGTGCCACCAGCTCGACGGAGAACGGCGAGCAGTACTTC. Encoded protein: CATSSTENGEQYF.